These 5 T cell receptor beta chains were all obtained from the same sample, sequenced in a study of T cells in localized non-small cell lung cancer. TCRdb's copy holds only in-frame clones and misses some; the assay was immunoSEQ multiplex PCR. The data contain 60,000 to 75,000 clones, roughly 80% of them singletons. This sample comprised PBMCs, obtained before any cancer treatment. Receptors originate from a man aged 40 to 70 with stage II lung adenocarcinoma.

This clone was seen only a few times. The V call is TRBV6-5, the J call TRBJ1-1; D call uncertain. The CDR3 sequence is 11 residues long. The V and J ends lost 6 bases and 7 bases respectively, with 9 bases between them. The V gene's germline CDR1 is MNHEY and CDR2 SVGAGI. The DNA of the CDR3 is TGTGCCAGCAGCCACGGTATTGAAGCTTTCTTT. This translates into CASSHGIEAFF.

The chain links TRBV28 to TRBJ1-3; D gene unclear. Germline V lookup: CDR1 MDHEN, CDR2 SYDVKM. The CDR3 has 14 residues. V was trimmed by 2 bases and J by 8 bases, leaving 13 bases between them. The CDR3 loop reads CASSLSGFGDTIYF. The CDR3 DNA follows: TGTGCCAGCAGTTTAAGTGGGTTTGGGGACACCATATATTTT.

The chain carries TRBV6-1 and TRBJ1-4; 12 bases match TRBD1. Trimming took 2 bases from V and 1 from J; bases not matched to a gene: 5. The CDR3 has 18 amino acids. Germline values: CDR1 MNHNS, CDR2 SASEGT. The chain's CDR3 is CASSETGQGARTNEKLFF. The CDR3 DNA sequence: TGTGCCAGCAGTGAAACGGGACAGGGGGCGCGAACTAATGAAAAACTGTTTTTT.

This chain joins TRBV10-3 and TRBJ2-2; D remains ambiguous. This CDR3 has 13 amino acids. Germline CDR1 reads ENHRY; CDR2 reads SYGVKD. Between the trimmed V and J ends, which lost 0 bases and 4 bases, there was a span of 3 bases. This CDR3 is CAISESLTGELFF. For the CDR3, the DNA is TGTGCCATCAGTGAGTCCCTCACCGGGGAGCTGTTTTTT.

The V and J genes are TRBV4-2 and TRBJ1-4, with D possibly matching TRBD1 (5 bases). The CDR3 has 15 amino acids. Trimming pared 0 bases from V and 7 bases from J, leaving 12 bases between. Germline V gene sequence: CDR1 LGHNA, CDR2 YNFKEQ. The CDR3 reads CASSQDTGIGEKLFF. CDR3 nucleotides: TGTGCCAGCAGCCAAGATACAGGCATCGGTGAAAAACTGTTTTTT.